Given below is one TCR beta chain in context. These data are taken from a study of blood T cell repertoires in COVID-19. V shed 1 base and J 3 bases; nucleotides not matched to a gene: 4. Germline V CDR1 and CDR2: LGHNA, YNFKEQ. The CDR3 extends over 15 amino acids. Clones were read by immunoSEQ multiplex PCR, and TCRdb kept only the in-frame ones, dropping some. The sample includes 250,000 to 350,000 clones, about 91% of them seen just once. The specimen sequenced was peripheral blood. The receptor was isolated from a woman aged 25 to 39 who had recovered from COVID-19. This rearrangement joins TRBV4-2 to TRBJ2-5, with 8 bases that match TRBD2. CDR3 amino acids: CASSQGLAGEETQYF. CDR3 coding DNA: TGTGCCAGCAGCCAAGGGCTAGCGGGCGAAGAGACCCAGTACTTC.